These 18 T cell receptor beta chains originate from one sample sequenced in a study of blood T cell repertoires in COVID-19. Some clones are missing from TCRdb's copy, which holds only in-frame ones; the method was immunoSEQ multiplex PCR. This table has over 200,000 clones, about 90% appearing once. Sequencing used peripheral blood. These TCRs come from a man aged 35-49 years with active or convalescent COVID-19.

This clone was observed a single time. V gene TRBV30 combines with J gene TRBJ1-6, with D possibly being TRBD1 (5 bases). The germline V gene has CDR1 GTSNPN and CDR2 SVGIG (reference sequence). The CDR3 is made up of 13 amino acids. V was clipped by 4 bases and J by 3 bases, with 7 bases between them. The CDR3 region is CAWKGNYNSPLHF. CDR3 nucleotides: TGTGCCTGGAAGGGGAACTATAATTCACCCCTCCACTTT.

The V and J genes are TRBV10-2 and TRBJ2-2; D is ambiguous. The CDR3 has 14 residues. Looked up from germline, CDR1 is WSHSY and CDR2 is SAAADI. V was trimmed by 2 bases and J by 3 bases, leaving 7 bases between them. CDR3 amino acids: CASSEGRDTGELFF. CDR3 sequence (DNA): TGCGCCAGCAGTGAGGGGCGCGACACCGGGGAGCTGTTTTTT.

This rearrangement joins TRBV11-2 to TRBJ1-1; D not certain. Per the germline V gene, CDR1 is SGHAT and CDR2 is FQNNGV. This CDR3 is built from 12 residues. V was clipped by 4 bases and J by 4 bases, with 7 bases between them. The CDR3 DNA follows: TGTGCCAGCAGCTCGATAGTCACTGAAGCTTTCTTT. It translates to CASSSIVTEAFF.

The chain is built from TRBV28 and TRBJ2-5, with 11 bases that match TRBD2. The CDR3 is 17 residues long. The J segment lost 2 bases and the V segment lost 6 bases, leaving 11 bases of the junction unmatched. The V gene's germline CDR1 is MDHEN and CDR2 SYDVKM. CDR3 DNA: TGTGCCAGCAGGGGCGGAGGTAGCGGGAGGGTACAAGAGACCCAGTACTTC. Amino acid sequence: CASRGGGSGRVQETQYF.

The V gene is TRBV7-9, the J gene TRBJ1-1; the D is unclear. The CDR3 has 15 residues. CDR1 is SEHNR and CDR2 is FQNEAQ in the germline V gene (reference sequence). V shed 1 base and J shed 6 bases, with 15 bases lying between them. This chain's CDR3 is CASSLVDFTIPEAFF. In DNA, the CDR3 is TGTGCCAGCAGCTTAGTCGACTTCACTATCCCTGAAGCTTTCTTT.

This sequence joins TRBV28 and TRBJ2-7, with 9 bases lining up with TRBD1. V was pared by 4 bases and J by 5 bases, with 9 bases of the junction left unmatched. Germline-derived CDR1 and CDR2 are MDHEN and SYDVKM. This CDR3 region has 15 residues. CDR3: CASSSRDRAQDEQYF. The CDR3 nucleotides read TGTGCCAGCAGTTCCCGGGACAGGGCCCAAGACGAGCAGTACTTC.

The rearrangement uses TRBV5-1 and TRBJ2-2; maybe TRBD1 (5 bases). CDR1 and CDR2 (germline): SGHRS, YFSETQ. Trimming shortened V by 6 bases and J by 3 bases, and 12 bases separated the two germline ends. CDR3 length: 14 residues. The CDR3 coding sequence is TGCGCCAGCATCTATGACAGTCACACCGGGGAGCTGTTTTTT. It yields the protein CASIYDSHTGELFF.

Only one count was recorded for this clone. The chain carries TRBV9 and TRBJ2-5; a possible D gene is TRBD1 (7 bases). The germline V and J ends were trimmed by 7 bases and 2 bases, with 21 bases remaining between them. There are 16 residues in the CDR3. Germline loops: CDR1 SGDLS, CDR2 YYNGEE. In DNA, the CDR3 is TGTGCCAGCTCCGGAGGGGGCTCTTCGGGTCAAGAGACCCAGTACTTC. Translated, it gives CASSGGGSSGQETQYF.

The rearrangement uses TRBV6-5 and TRBJ2-7, with D perhaps TRBD1 (5 bases). This CDR3 region has 14 residues. CDR1 is MNHEY, CDR2 SVGAGI, per germline. Trimming took 8 bases from V and 3 from J, leaving 17 bases between them. DNA for the CDR3: TGTGCCAGCTGGCCTCAGGATACAGGCTACGAGCAGTACTTC. Its translation: CASWPQDTGYEQYF.

The CDR3 nucleotides read TGTGCCAGCAGTAGACAGGGTGGCACCGGGGAGCTGTTTTTT. This sequence encodes CASSRQGGTGELFF. V usage is TRBV6-2 or TRBV6-3 and J usage is TRBJ2-2, with 7 nucleotides matching TRBD1. J gave up 4 bases and V 5 bases, and 4 bases lay outside the gene matches. The V gene's germline CDR1 is MNHEY and CDR2 SVGEGT. The CDR3 runs 14 residues.

The chain is built from TRBV6-5 and TRBJ1-5; the D gene is possibly TRBD1 (5 bases). Trimming removed 5 bases at V and 7 bases at J, with 12 bases between. The CDR3 extends over 13 amino acids. Germline CDR1 and CDR2: MNHEY and SVGAGI. The CDR3 nucleotides read TGTGCCAGCAGTCGTCAGGGATTCCAGCCCCAGCATTTT. It is translated as CASSRQGFQPQHF.

The chain links TRBV5-1 to TRBJ2-3; 9 nucleotides match TRBD2. From germline, CDR1 is SGHRS and CDR2 YFSETQ. The trim removed 3 bases at V and 2 bases at J, leaving 10 bases unmatched. This CDR3 has 17 amino acids. CDR3: CASSSAPSGGITDTQYF. CDR3 in DNA: TGCGCCAGCAGCTCGGCCCCCAGCGGGGGGATCACAGATACGCAGTATTTT.

The V and J genes are TRBV24-1 and TRBJ2-2; 7 nucleotides match TRBD2. Germline V gene sequence: CDR1 KGHDR, CDR2 SFDVKD. The CDR3 length is 15 residues. Trimming at V came to 5 bases and at J to 1 base, leaving 3 bases not matched to a gene. CDR3 sequence (DNA): TGTGCCACCAGTGCGGGGGGTCTGAACACCGGGGAGCTGTTTTTT. This sequence encodes CATSAGGLNTGELFF.

V gene TRBV10-3 combines with J gene TRBJ1-1; possible D gene TRBD1, 6 bases. Per germline, CDR1 ENHRY and CDR2 SYGVKD. This CDR3 spans 12 amino acids. The germline V and J ends were trimmed by 5 bases and 6 bases, with 10 bases remaining between them. CDR3 protein: CAISLGGAEAFF. CDR3 DNA: TGTGCCATCAGTTTAGGGGGGGCTGAAGCTTTCTTT.

This chain uses TRBV5-1 with TRBJ1-1, with 9 positions matching TRBD1. CDR1 and CDR2 (germline): SGHRS, YFSETQ. The CDR3 covers 15 residues. Germline trimming cut 0 bases from V and 1 base from J; bases unmatched to any gene: 1. CDR3 amino acids: CASSLVGQGNTEAFF. CDR3 bases: TGCGCCAGCAGCTTGGTGGGACAGGGGAACACTGAAGCTTTCTTT. The full variable domain, with the rest looked up from reference TRBV5-1 and TRBJ1-1, is KAGVTQTPRYLIKTRGQQVTLSCSPISGHRSVSWYQQTPGQGLQFLFEYFSETQRNKGNFPGRFSGRQFSNSRSEMNVSTLELGDSALYLCASSLVGQGNTEAFFGQGTRLTVV.

V is TRBV6-1 and J is TRBJ1-2; 7 positions agree with TRBD1. V lost 3 bases, J lost 8 bases, and 9 bases stayed unmatched. This CDR3 region has 14 residues. The germline V gene has CDR1 MNHNS and CDR2 SASEGT. Written as DNA, the CDR3 is TGTGCCAGCAGTGAGCTATACAGGGGAGCCGGCTACACCTTC. This translates into CASSELYRGAGYTF.

The rearrangement links TRBV24-1 to TRBJ2-3; TRBD2 matches at 7 bases. From germline, CDR1 is KGHDR and CDR2 SFDVKD. J lost 1 base, V lost 2 bases, and 2 bases had no gene match. The CDR3 extends over 15 amino acids. The CDR3, as DNA: TGTGCCACCAGTGATTGGGCGGGGGGCACAGATACGCAGTATTTT. Protein: CATSDWAGGTDTQYF.

The chain recombines TRBV7-3 with TRBJ2-3, with D possibly being TRBD2 (5 bases). The germline V gene encodes CDR1 SGHTA and CDR2 FQGTGA. The length of the CDR3 is 14 residues. The V end lost 3 bases, the J end lost 2 bases, and 9 bases lay between the germline ends. The CDR3 loop reads CASSLDGNTDTQYF. The CDR3 coding sequence is TGTGCCAGCAGCTTGGACGGGAACACAGATACGCAGTATTTT.